This T cell receptor beta chain was captured by sequencing in a study of T cell responses to AZD1222 COVID-19 vaccine. Study-level findings and limits: CD4 TCRs covered the whole spike, strongest at regions 160-218 and 743-854.

Concerning this clone itself: Its antigen is currently unknown.

CDR3 length equals 15 residues. V lost 5 bases to trimming and J lost 7 bases, with 17 bases between them. The V gene's germline CDR1 is SGHAT and CDR2 FQNNGV. Profiled with immunoSEQ multiplex PCR; TCRdb holds only in-frame clones, not every one. The sample lists roughly 150,000 clones, over 80% occurring once. Sequencing used peripheral blood, obtained on day 0 of AZD1222 vaccination. The chain joins TRBV11-2 to TRBJ1-4; D ambiguous. The source is an adult in good health. This CDR3 reads CASSNAEVDSEKLFF. Here the CDR3 DNA reads TGTGCCAGCAGCAACGCGGAGGTAGACTCTGAAAAACTGTTTTTT.